These T cell receptor beta chains were read from a single sample in a study of T cell repertoires in cytomegalovirus infection. MiXCR, applied by TCRdb to the reads, yields one record per CDR3 protein. The sample consists of more than 200,000 distinct CDR3 sequences, around 9% of them appearing once. Sequences were obtained from PBMCs. All receptors come from a human donor in good health (CMV status not recorded). Some clones in this sample may be carry-over from other donors' samples. Each CDR3 is given with its conserved first and last residue. The order of the fields is J gene, D gene, V gene, clone size, CDR3 DNA, CDR3 protein. D genes are given only for firm matches. Some rows have no size entry. The others give once, few or many, or a class for an expanded clone.

J: TRBJ2-2; D: TRBD2; V: TRBV7-2; size: many; DNA: TGTGCCAGCAGCCCCCGGGGGGGCCTGAACACCGGGGAGCTGTTTTTT; CDR3: CASSPRGGLNTGELFF
J: TRBJ2-7; D: TRBD2; V: TRBV18; size: few; DNA: TGTGCCAGCTCACCACAAAGCGGGGGGCAGAAGGACGAGCAGTACTTC; CDR3: CASSPQSGGQKDEQYF
J: TRBJ1-6; D: NA; V: TRBV7-2; size: many; DNA: TGTGCCAGCAGCTTAGGGAGTGGGACTAATTCACCCCTCCACTTT; CDR3: CASSLGSGTNSPLHF
J: TRBJ1-2; D: NA; V: TRBV7-9; size: many; DNA: TGTGCCAGCAGCTTTTTGACCGACTATGGCTACACCTTC; CDR3: CASSFLTDYGYTF
J: TRBJ1-1; D: TRBD1; V: TRBV20-1; size: NA; DNA: TGCAGTACCGGACAGGGGCGGACTGAAGCTTTCTTT; CDR3: CSTGQGRTEAFF
J: TRBJ2-5; D: TRBD2; V: TRBV7-2; size: many; DNA: TGTGCCAGCAGCTTAGCGGAGACTAGCGGGGGGGAGGAGACCCAGTACTTC; CDR3: CASSLAETSGGEETQYF
J: TRBJ1-5; D: NA; V: TRBV7-8; size: NA; DNA: TGTGCCAGCAGCTTAGATCGCGCAGGGGCAATCGGGGGCAATCAGCCCCAGCATTTT; CDR3: CASSLDRAGAIGGNQPQHF
J: TRBJ2-7; D: TRBD2; V: TRBV30; size: NA; DNA: TGTGCCTGGAGTGTACTAGCGGGAGGAATGGACGAGCGGTACTTC; CDR3: CAWSVLAGGMDERYF
J: TRBJ2-5; D: NA; V: TRBV15; size: few; DNA: TGTGCCACCAGCAGAGGGATGGAGACCCAGTACTTC; CDR3: CATSRGMETQYF
J: TRBJ1-1; D: NA; V: TRBV6-2/TRBV6-3; size: many; DNA: TGTGCCAGCAGTTATGTCCTGGCAGACACTGAAGCTTTCTTT; CDR3: CASSYVLADTEAFF
J: TRBJ2-6; D: TRBD1; V: TRBV11-3; size: many; DNA: TGTGCCAGCAGCTTAGGACAGGGGACTTCTGGGGCCAACGTCCTGACTTTC; CDR3: CASSLGQGTSGANVLTF
J: TRBJ1-5; D: NA; V: TRBV28; size: few; DNA: TGTGCCAGCAGTTCATCAACAGGGAGTCAGCCCCAGCATTTT; CDR3: CASSSSTGSQPQHF
J: TRBJ1-2; D: NA; V: TRBV6-6; size: few; DNA: TGTGCCAGCAGTTACGCGCGGGGTAGCTATGGCTACACCTTC; CDR3: CASSYARGSYGYTF
J: TRBJ1-6; D: TRBD1; V: TRBV7-8; size: NA; DNA: TGTGCCAGCAGCTTAATCGCGGGACAGCTTAATTCACCCCTCCACTTT; CDR3: CASSLIAGQLNSPLHF
J: TRBJ2-1; D: TRBD2; V: TRBV7-8; size: few; DNA: TGTGCCAGCAGCTTGGGAGCGGGGGGGCCGATCAATGAGCAGTTCTTC; CDR3: CASSLGAGGPINEQFF
J: TRBJ2-3; D: TRBD2; V: TRBV28; size: few; DNA: TGTGCCAGCAGTTTTACGCGGGGGGGCTTTTATACGCAGTATTTT; CDR3: CASSFTRGGFYTQYF
J: TRBJ2-2; D: TRBD2; V: TRBV29-1; size: few; DNA: TGCAGCGTTGTCGCGGGGGGTACCGGGGAGCTGTTTTTT; CDR3: CSVVAGGTGELFF
J: TRBJ2-1; D: TRBD1; V: TRBV5-6; size: NA; DNA: TGTGCCAGCAGCTACAATCCGGGACAGGGAAAGAGCTCCTACAATGAGCAGTTCTTC; CDR3: CASSYNPGQGKSSYNEQFF
J: TRBJ2-5; D: NA; V: TRBV7-2; size: many; DNA: TGTGCCAGCAGTCCTCAGCGCAGGACCCAGTACTTC; CDR3: CASSPQRRTQYF
J: TRBJ2-7; D: NA; V: TRBV19; size: many; DNA: TGTGCCAGTAGTATTAGAGGCGGGGCCCATTACGAGCAGTACTTC; CDR3: CASSIRGGAHYEQYF
J: TRBJ2-5; D: TRBD1; V: TRBV7-2; size: many; DNA: TGTGCCAGCAGCTTAGCTACAGGGGCGTTTGAGACCCAGTACTTC; CDR3: CASSLATGAFETQYF
J: TRBJ1-2; D: NA; V: TRBV5-1; size: NA; DNA: TGCGCCAGCAGCTTGGGAGGGTCGTCCTATGGCTACACCTTC; CDR3: CASSLGGSSYGYTF
J: TRBJ2-3; D: NA; V: TRBV7-2; size: many; DNA: TGTGCCAGCAGCACCCGCGGGGCAGATACGCAGTATTTT; CDR3: CASSTRGADTQYF
J: TRBJ2-7; D: TRBD1; V: TRBV28; size: many; DNA: TGTGCCAGCAGACCGGGGACAGGGAGCTCCTACGAGCAGTACTTC; CDR3: CASRPGTGSSYEQYF
J: TRBJ2-2; D: NA; V: TRBV18; size: few; DNA: TGTGCCAGCTCAGAGGACAGGAACACCGGGGAGCTGTTTTTT; CDR3: CASSEDRNTGELFF
J: TRBJ1-1; D: NA; V: TRBV5-1; size: few; DNA: TGCGCCAGCAGCTTGGGTGGGGGTAGGAACACTGAAGCTTTCTTT; CDR3: CASSLGGGRNTEAFF
J: TRBJ1-5; D: TRBD1; V: TRBV29-1; size: once; DNA: TGCAGCGTCGGAATGGACAGGGACAATCAGCCCCAGCATTTT; CDR3: CSVGMDRDNQPQHF
J: TRBJ2-6; D: NA; V: TRBV7-8; size: many; DNA: TGTGCCAGCACCCAAAGAATCTCTTCGGCTGGGGCCAACGTCCTGACTTTC; CDR3: CASTQRISSAGANVLTF
J: TRBJ2-7; D: TRBD2; V: TRBV4-2; size: many; DNA: TGTGCCAGCAGCCAAGATGGACTAGCGGGAGGTACCTACGAGCAGTACTTC; CDR3: CASSQDGLAGGTYEQYF
J: TRBJ1-5; D: TRBD1; V: TRBV28; size: NA; DNA: TGTGCCAGCAGTTCCCCTCGACAGGGAAAAGGTCCGGGCAGCAATCAGCCCCAGCATTTT; CDR3: CASSSPRQGKGPGSNQPQHF
J: TRBJ2-5; D: TRBD2; V: TRBV9; size: few; DNA: TGTGCCAGCAGCGTGAGGACTAGCGGGTCTACCCAGTACTTC; CDR3: CASSVRTSGSTQYF
J: TRBJ1-1; D: NA; V: TRBV7-3; size: many; DNA: TGTGCCAGCAGCTTAACGTCTAACAGGGACACTGAAGCTTTCTTT; CDR3: CASSLTSNRDTEAFF
J: TRBJ1-1; D: NA; V: TRBV12-3/TRBV12-4; size: many; DNA: TGTGCCAGCACCAGGTCCGGGGGGAACACTGAAGCTTTCTTT; CDR3: CASTRSGGNTEAFF
J: TRBJ2-5; D: NA; V: TRBV6-6; size: many; DNA: TGTGCCAGCAGTTACTCACCGGAGACCCAGTACTTC; CDR3: CASSYSPETQYF
J: TRBJ2-1; D: NA; V: TRBV18; size: few; DNA: TGTGCCAGCTCACTTGGGACAAGGGACAATGAGCAGTTCTTC; CDR3: CASSLGTRDNEQFF
J: TRBJ2-2; D: NA; V: TRBV11-2; size: few; DNA: TGTGCCAGCAGCTGGGATCGGCGGCCAAACACCGGGGAGCTGTTTTTT; CDR3: CASSWDRRPNTGELFF
J: TRBJ2-7; D: NA; V: TRBV20-1; size: many; DNA: TGCAGGCCTCAGCGACTTGACACCTACGAGCAGTACTTC; CDR3: CRPQRLDTYEQYF
J: TRBJ1-4; D: TRBD1; V: TRBV19; size: many; DNA: TGTGCCAGTAGTATCCTACAGGGGATAGGGGAAAAACTGTTTTTT; CDR3: CASSILQGIGEKLFF
J: TRBJ2-5; D: NA; V: TRBV20-1; size: many; DNA: TGCAGTGCTAGGGGGGCTTGGGGGGCCCAAGAGACCCAGTACTTC; CDR3: CSARGAWGAQETQYF
J: TRBJ2-1; D: NA; V: TRBV4-1; size: once; DNA: TGCGCCAGCAGCCAAGATGAGGGCTCCTACAATGAGCAGTTCTTC; CDR3: CASSQDEGSYNEQFF
J: TRBJ1-6; D: TRBD1; V: TRBV5-1; size: NA; DNA: TGCGCCAGCAGCTTGGATGGGACAGGGGGCTCGTCACCCCTCCACTTT; CDR3: CASSLDGTGGSSPLHF
J: TRBJ2-2; D: NA; V: TRBV7-8; size: many; DNA: TGTGCCAGCAGCATCACCCGCGGAATTGCCGGGGAGCTGTTTTTT; CDR3: CASSITRGIAGELFF
J: TRBJ2-5; D: NA; V: TRBV14; size: few; DNA: TGTGCCAGCAGCCAAGGTTGGGGGGCCGTAGAGACCCAGTACTTC; CDR3: CASSQGWGAVETQYF
J: TRBJ1-4; D: NA; V: TRBV7-2; size: few; DNA: TGTGCCAGCAGCTTAGTGGTATCTAATGAAAAACTGTTTTTT; CDR3: CASSLVVSNEKLFF
J: TRBJ1-2; D: NA; V: TRBV20-1; size: many; DNA: TGCAGTGCTAGTGAAGACGACGGCTATGGCTACACCTTC; CDR3: CSASEDDGYGYTF
J: TRBJ2-1; D: NA; V: TRBV7-2; size: many; DNA: TGTGCCAGCAGCTTAGGGCCCCTCTCCTACAATGAGCAGTTCTTC; CDR3: CASSLGPLSYNEQFF
J: TRBJ2-3; D: TRBD2; V: TRBV12-3/TRBV12-4; size: many; DNA: TGTGCCAGCAGTTCAGGACTAGCGGGGGGACTAACAGATACGCAGTATTTT; CDR3: CASSSGLAGGLTDTQYF
J: TRBJ1-1; D: NA; V: TRBV6-2/TRBV6-3; size: few; DNA: TGTGCCAGCGGCGGGAGGGACACTGAAGCTTTCTTT; CDR3: CASGGRDTEAFF
J: TRBJ2-3; D: TRBD1; V: TRBV5-1; size: many; DNA: TGCGCCAGCAGCAACCCCGGGACAGCCACAGATACGCAGTATTTT; CDR3: CASSNPGTATDTQYF
J: TRBJ2-1; D: TRBD2; V: TRBV5-1; size: NA; DNA: TGCGCCAGCAGCGGGACTAGCGGGAGGGGCAATGAGCAGTTCTTC; CDR3: CASSGTSGRGNEQFF
J: TRBJ1-1; D: NA; V: TRBV9; size: few; DNA: TGTGCCAGCAGCGTAGAGGCTCTGGACACTGAAGCTTTCTTT; CDR3: CASSVEALDTEAFF
J: TRBJ2-7; D: TRBD2; V: TRBV6-8; size: many; DNA: TGTGCCAGCAGTTATCATAGCGGGAGTAAGTCCTACGAGCAGTACTTC; CDR3: CASSYHSGSKSYEQYF
J: TRBJ2-5; D: TRBD2; V: TRBV11-3; size: NA; DNA: TGTGCCAGCAGCCCGGGGACTAGCGGGAGGGCCGAAGAGACCCAGTACTTC; CDR3: CASSPGTSGRAEETQYF
J: TRBJ1-5; D: TRBD1; V: TRBV12-3/TRBV12-4; size: many; DNA: TGTGCCAGCAGAGAACAGGGGTCGAGCAATCAGCCCCAGCATTTT; CDR3: CASREQGSSNQPQHF
J: TRBJ2-3; D: NA; V: TRBV12-3/TRBV12-4; size: many; DNA: TGTGCCAGCAGTTTTCGCCTCACAGATACGCAGTATTTT; CDR3: CASSFRLTDTQYF
J: TRBJ2-5; D: TRBD2; V: TRBV12-3/TRBV12-4; size: many; DNA: TGTGCCAGTAGCGGGGTGCAAGAGACCCAGTACTTC; CDR3: CASSGVQETQYF
J: TRBJ1-5; D: NA; V: TRBV19; size: many; DNA: TGTGCCAGTAGTGCCCCACAGGGATTTGGGCAGCCCCAGCATTTT; CDR3: CASSAPQGFGQPQHF
J: TRBJ1-4; D: TRBD1; V: TRBV11-2; size: many; DNA: TGTGCCAGCAGCCCAACTCGACAGGGCACTAATGAAAAACTGTTTTTT; CDR3: CASSPTRQGTNEKLFF
J: TRBJ2-1; D: NA; V: TRBV6-2/TRBV6-3; size: few; DNA: TGTGCCAGCAGTTACTATTCCTACAATGAGCAGTTCTTC; CDR3: CASSYYSYNEQFF
J: TRBJ2-3; D: NA; V: TRBV4-1; size: few; DNA: TGCGCCAGCAGCCAAAGGTCCGGGGGGCGCACAGATACGCAGTATTTT; CDR3: CASSQRSGGRTDTQYF